One sample yielded the 22 T cell receptor beta chains listed below, sequenced in a study of T cells in localized non-small cell lung cancer. The data were produced by immunoSEQ multiplex PCR, yet TCRdb's version contains in-frame clones alone and is incomplete. The table lists tens of thousands of clones, roughly 90% of them singletons. The specimen comprised peripheral blood, sampled before any cancer treatment. Source of these receptors: a man aged 40 to 69 with stage I squamous cell lung carcinoma.

The chain is built from TRBV2 and TRBJ2-1; the match to TRBD2 covers 10 bases. Germline V CDR1 and CDR2: SNHLY, FYNNEI. The V segment lost 3 bases and the J segment 6 bases; nucleotides outside the gene matches: 2. This CDR3 is built from 14 residues. The CDR3 bases are TGTGCCAGCAGTGATAAGCGGGGGGGCAATGAGCAGTTCTTC. This gives the protein CASSDKRGGNEQFF.

This clone was seen a handful of times. The V gene is TRBV12-5, the J gene TRBJ2-3; 14 nucleotides agree with TRBD2. With 6 bases clipped from V and 2 bases from J, the junction kept 7 bases outside the gene matches. Germline CDR1 reads LGHNT; CDR2 reads FRNRAP. CDR3 size: 17 residues. The CDR3 loop reads CASGGLAGVLFTDTQYF. CDR3 nucleotide sequence: TGTGCTAGTGGGGGACTAGCGGGGGTTTTATTCACAGATACGCAGTATTTT.

The chain couples TRBV7-3 to TRBJ2-1; D is undetermined. There are 14 residues in the CDR3. The V gene lost 0 bases and the J gene lost 8 bases, with 11 bases spanning the gap. CDR1 is SGHTA, CDR2 FQGTGA, per germline. The DNA for the CDR3 is TGTGCCAGCAGCTTAACGGGTGGAAAGGATGAGCAGTTCTTC. Translated, it gives CASSLTGGKDEQFF.

The rearrangement links TRBV5-1 to TRBJ2-2; 8 bases are a match to TRBD1. The CDR3 has 14 residues. In germline, CDR1 is SGHRS, CDR2 YFSETQ. Trimming took 6 bases from V and 8 from J; bases not matched to a gene: 9. DNA for the CDR3: TGCGCCAGCAAAACCGGGACAGGCGCGGGGGAGCTGTTTTTT. Translation: CASKTGTGAGELFF.

The chain uses TRBV10-3 and TRBJ2-2; D is undetermined. Germline V gives CDR1 ENHRY, CDR2 SYGVKD. Trimming shortened V by 6 bases and J by 0 bases, and 8 bases separated the two germline ends. CDR3 size: 14 residues. CDR3 sequence: CAIRTTANTGELFF. The CDR3 DNA is TGTGCCATCAGGACCACGGCGAACACCGGGGAGCTGTTTTTT.

This clone was picked up a small number of times. The chain recombines TRBV6-1 with TRBJ1-1, with 7 bases matching TRBD1. CDR3 length: 16 amino acids. Germline trimming cut 2 bases from V and 3 bases from J; bases unmatched to any gene: 9. Germline CDR1 and CDR2: MNHNS and SASEGT. CDR3 sequence (DNA): TGTGCCAGCAGTGAATCCTTCAGGGGGGGGGACACTGAAGCTTTCTTT. Translated, it gives CASSESFRGGDTEAFF.

V is TRBV6-5 and J is TRBJ1-3, with D unresolved. Trimming cost V 0 bases and J 2 bases, with 11 bases left between them. Per the germline V gene, CDR1 is MNHEY and CDR2 is SVGAGI. The CDR3 is 16 amino acids. The CDR3: CASSYSIRGTGNTIYF. CDR3 in DNA: TGTGCCAGCAGTTACTCGATTCGGGGAACTGGAAACACCATATATTTT.

This clone has only one observation. V is TRBV2 and J is TRBJ2-7; 8 bases are a match to TRBD1. Germline loops: CDR1 SNHLY, CDR2 FYNNEI. The CDR3 sequence is 14 residues long. V shed 8 bases and J 4 bases; nucleotides not matched to a gene: 10. The CDR3 DNA reads as TGTGCCAGCGCGAAAACAGGGGGTGCGTACGAGCAGTACTTC. This gives the protein CASAKTGGAYEQYF.

This clone was seen only once. This rearrangement joins TRBV7-3 to TRBJ2-6; TRBD1 matches 11 bases. CDR1 is SGHTA, CDR2 FQGTGA, per germline. V was clipped by 2 bases and J by 2 bases; unmatched bases: 8. The CDR3 sequence is 19 residues long. CDR3: CASSLAGQGAIAGANVLTF. CDR3 DNA sequence: TGTGCCAGCAGCTTAGCTGGACAGGGGGCGATAGCTGGGGCCAACGTCCTGACTTTC. The full variable domain, rest sourced from reference TRBV7-3 and TRBJ2-6, is GAGVSQTPSNKVTEKGKYVELRCDPISGHTALYWYRQSLGQGPEFLIYFQGTGAADDSGLPNDRFFAVRPEGSVSTLKIQRTERGDSAVYLCASSLAGQGAIAGANVLTFGAGSRLTVL.

The rearrangement uses TRBV28 and TRBJ2-1, with 8 bases fitting TRBD1. The V segment lost 5 bases and the J segment 13 bases; nucleotides outside the gene matches: 7. This CDR3 is built from 12 residues. The germline gives CDR1 MDHEN, CDR2 SYDVKM. DNA for the CDR3: TGTGCCAGCAGTCCAACCGGGACAGGACAGTTCTTC. It translates to CASSPTGTGQFF.

The table lists this clone with a count of one. The chain is built from TRBV7-9 and TRBJ2-7; D may match TRBD1 or TRBD2 (5 bases each). From germline, CDR1 is SEHNR and CDR2 FQNEAQ (reference sequence). CDR3 size: 14 residues. V was pared by 0 bases and J by 6 bases, with 12 bases between. CDR3 coding DNA: TGTGCCAGCAGCTTAGCCTTTGGGGGATTCGAGCAGTACTTC. Protein product: CASSLAFGGFEQYF. Combining the CDR3 with reference TRBV7-9 and TRBJ2-7 gives the whole variable domain DTGVSQNPRHKITKRGQNVTFRCDPISEHNRLYWYRQTLGQGPEFLTYFQNEAQLEKSRLLSDRFSAERPKGSFSTLEIQRTEQGDSAMYLCASSLAFGGFEQYFGPGTRLTVT.

This clone was observed a handful of times. The chain links TRBV4-3 to TRBJ1-4, with 8 bases that match TRBD1. The germline V gene encodes CDR1 LGHNA and CDR2 YSLEER. The CDR3 contains 16 residues. V dropped 3 bases and J dropped 8; count of bases not matched to a gene: 11. For the CDR3, the DNA is TGCGCCAGCAGCCATTGGACCTGGACAGGGATGGAAAAACTGTTTTTT. It translates to CASSHWTWTGMEKLFF.

This chain joins TRBV9 and TRBJ1-2; D is perhaps TRBD1 (6 bases). This CDR3 region has 16 residues. The V end lost 4 bases, the J end lost 4 bases, and 20 bases lay between the germline ends. Germline V gene data show CDR1 as SGDLS and CDR2 as YYNGEE. This CDR3 reads CASSPRGTTGGYGYTF. The DNA of the CDR3 is TGTGCCAGCAGCCCCCGGGGGACAACGGGAGGCTATGGCTACACCTTC.

V and J are TRBV19 and TRBJ1-5; 9 positions match TRBD1. Germline loops: CDR1 LNHDA, CDR2 SQIVND (reference sequence). The CDR3 is 15 residues long. The V gene end was trimmed by 1 base and the J gene end by 4 bases; junction bases not matched to a gene: 2. The CDR3 sequence: CASSIGGQGNQPQHF. The CDR3 bases are TGTGCCAGTAGTATAGGAGGACAGGGGAATCAGCCCCAGCATTTT.

This chain connects TRBV6-6 to TRBJ2-2, with unresolved D. The CDR3 runs 14 residues. Germline V gives CDR1 MNHNY, CDR2 SVGAGI (reference sequence). Trimming cost V 2 bases and J 0 bases, with 4 bases left between them. CDR3 residues: CASSYRPNTGELFF. The CDR3 coding sequence is TGTGCCAGCAGTTACCGACCGAACACCGGGGAGCTGTTTTTT.

The table lists this clone with a few counts. J is TRBJ2-6 and V is TRBV4-3; D uncertain. The ends were cut back, 0 bases at V and 0 bases at J, with 6 bases in the middle. CDR1 and CDR2 from the germline V gene are LGHNA and YSLEER. The CDR3 runs to 16 residues. The CDR3 coding sequence is TGCGCCAGCAGCCAAGATTGGCTCTCTGGGGCCAACGTCCTGACTTTC. It encodes CASSQDWLSGANVLTF.

This clone was counted a few times. The chain employs TRBV10-3 and TRBJ1-2, with D possibly being TRBD1 (6 bases). The CDR3 runs to 12 residues. V shed 3 bases and J shed 6 bases, with 8 bases lying between them. The V gene's germline CDR1 is ENHRY and CDR2 SYGVKD. The CDR3 DNA follows: TGTGCCATCAGTGAACGACAGGATGGCTACACCTTC. Translated, it gives CAISERQDGYTF.

The V gene is TRBV6-4, the J gene TRBJ2-1; 10 positions agree with TRBD2. The CDR3 runs to 15 residues. CDR1 and CDR2 from the germline V gene are MRHNA and SNTAGT. Losses at the gene ends were 3 bases for V and 6 bases for J; bases not matched to a gene: 5. The CDR3 DNA is TGTGCCAGCAGTGAGCTAGCGGGGGCGACCAATGAGCAGTTCTTC. This encodes CASSELAGATNEQFF.

The rearrangement links TRBV4-2 to TRBJ2-2, with 13 bases fitting TRBD2. V was clipped by 0 bases and J by 0 bases; unmatched bases: 7. Looked up from germline, CDR1 is LGHNA and CDR2 is YNFKEQ. This CDR3 comprises 20 residues. CDR3 residues: CASSQERLAGGMPNTGELFF. CDR3 bases: TGTGCCAGCAGCCAAGAAAGACTAGCGGGGGGTATGCCGAACACCGGGGAGCTGTTTTTT.

V and J are TRBV28 and TRBJ1-2; 7 bases are a match to TRBD1. Per the germline V gene, CDR1 is MDHEN and CDR2 is SYDVKM. Germline trimming cut 9 bases from V and 1 base from J; bases unmatched to any gene: 5. This CDR3 comprises 13 residues. The CDR3 protein is CASDDRDNYGYTF. Written as DNA, the CDR3 is TGTGCCAGTGACGACAGGGATAACTATGGCTACACCTTC.

The V and J genes are TRBV7-3 and TRBJ1-6; tentatively, D is TRBD1 (5 bases). The CDR3 covers 14 residues. CDR1 SGHTA and CDR2 FQGTGA come from the germline V gene. V lost 5 bases and J lost 9, with 14 bases in between. The CDR3 region has the DNA TGTGCCAGCAGCGGAGAAGGGGTGATTTCACCCCTCCACTTT. Its protein is CASSGEGVISPLHF.

The chain combines TRBV4-2 with TRBJ2-6, with TRBD1 matching over 7 bases. Germline assignment: CDR1 LGHNA and CDR2 YNFKEQ. The V and J ends lost 6 bases and 2 bases, in that order; junction bases with no gene match: 7. This CDR3 has 16 residues. The CDR3 is CASSLNDRAGANVLTF. The CDR3 nucleotides are TGTGCCAGCAGTCTTAACGACAGGGCTGGGGCCAACGTCCTGACTTTC.